The clone carrying this T cell receptor beta chain has a handful of counts. The antigen is unknown. Subsequent to a culture period of roughly 11 days, CD4+ T cells were isolated. From March to December 2020, the person had a SARS-CoV-2 infection that was confirmed by PCR. This entry is derived from a study of vaccination effects on CD4 cells after COVID-19. Study overall: Culturing of 1.5 million to 2 million PBMC per well took place with roughly 10 IU/ml IL-2 and 9 to 10 ug/ml peptides.

The CDR3 length is 13 residues. V dropped 10 bases and J dropped 7; count of bases not matched to a gene: 10. Germline V CDR1 and CDR2: MNHEY, SVGAGI. Study observations and caveats: Vaccine- and infection-induced clones showed marked clonal contraction late following vaccination.

Libraries were prepared by immunoSEQ multiplex PCR; TCRdb keeps only in-frame clonotypes and omits some of them. The sample consists of under 50,000 clones, 60% to 80% of them appearing once. Sequencing used CD4+ T cells from PBMCs cultured without peptide, obtained before COVID-19 vaccination. The clonotype comes from a human donor who had a prior SARS-CoV-2 infection. The rearrangement uses TRBV6-5 and TRBJ2-3, with 8 nucleotides matching TRBD1. The CDR3 DNA reads TGTGCCACCGCGGGACAGGACCGAAATACGCAGTATTTT. Protein: CATAGQDRNTQYF.